These 17 T cell receptor beta chains originate from one sample sequenced in a study of shared clonotypes between healthy human individuals. Here immunoSEQ multiplex PCR was the method, and the copy in TCRdb shows in-frame clones only, minus some. The sample yields millions of clones, 85% to 95% seen once. Naivety among CD8 cells was defined by CD45RO negativity and positive CCR7 selection, thereby excluding terminally differentiated effector memory CD45RA+ cells. Sequenced material: naive CD8+ T cells from PBMCs. Every receptor here comes from a man aged 18-30 years in good health. Some clones in this sample may be carry-over from other donors' samples.

The chain links TRBV4-1 to TRBJ2-1, with 11 bases fitting TRBD2. J gave up 6 bases and V 1 base, and 5 bases lay outside the gene matches. Germline V gene sequence: CDR1 MGHRA, CDR2 YSYEKL. CDR3 length: 16 residues. The CDR3 DNA follows: TGCGCCAGCAGCCAAGGGCCTAGCGGGGGGATCAATGAGCAGTTCTTC. Its translation: CASSQGPSGGINEQFF.

The chain is built from TRBV6-1 and TRBJ2-7, with 9 positions matching TRBD1. Trimming cost V 6 bases and J 6 bases; bases outside gene matches: 6. Germline CDR1 and CDR2: MNHNS and SASEGT. The CDR3 consists of 13 residues. The CDR3 nucleotides read TGTGCCAGCAGGGACAGGGGAAGGGTCGAGCAGTACTTC. Amino acid sequence: CASRDRGRVEQYF.

J is TRBJ2-1 and V is TRBV27, with D perhaps given as TRBD1 or TRBD2 (5 bases each). CDR1 is MNHEY, CDR2 SMNVEV, per germline (reference sequence). This CDR3 has 15 amino acids. V was cut by 7 bases and J by 4 bases, with 17 bases left in between. CDR3 nucleotides: TGTGCCAGCAACCTACTGGGGGATCAGTACAATGAGCAGTTCTTC. Its protein is CASNLLGDQYNEQFF.

This chain joins TRBV10-2 and TRBJ1-1, with 7 bases matching TRBD1. Germline trimming cut 6 bases from V and 4 bases from J; bases unmatched to any gene: 8. CDR1 and CDR2 from the germline V gene are WSHSY and SAAADI. The CDR3 length is 14 residues. DNA of the CDR3: TGCGCCAGCAGGAGACAGGGAATGGGCACTGAAGCTTTCTTT. Translated: CASRRQGMGTEAFF.

The CDR3: CASSMARAWETQYF. The CDR3, as DNA: TGTGCCAGTAGTATGGCCCGGGCTTGGGAGACCCAGTACTTC. This chain uses TRBV19 with TRBJ2-5; D is ambiguous. Germline CDR1 is LNHDA and CDR2 is SQIVND (reference sequence). Trimming removed 3 bases at V and 5 bases at J, with 13 bases between. The CDR3 consists of 14 residues.

The rearrangement links TRBV18 to TRBJ2-3; D might be TRBD1 or TRBD2, each matching 5 bases. Germline V lookup: CDR1 KGHSH, CDR2 LQKENI. Trimming stripped 1 base from V and 1 base from J, with 12 bases between. The CDR3 covers 16 residues. CDR3 nucleotides: TGTGCCAGCTCACCACAGGGAAGGGGAGGCACAGATACGCAGTATTTT. Translating gives CASSPQGRGGTDTQYF.

V and J are TRBV25-1 and TRBJ1-1; 7 bases fit TRBD1. The CDR3 has 17 amino acids. The trim removed 4 bases at V and 2 bases at J, leaving 13 bases unmatched. Looked up from germline, CDR1 is MGHDK and CDR2 is SYGVNS. CDR3 DNA sequence: TGTGCCAGCAGTGGCGACAGGGCCATCGGGGTTAACACTGAAGCTTTCTTT. This encodes CASSGDRAIGVNTEAFF.

The J gene is TRBJ2-1, the V gene TRBV9, with D possibly TRBD1 on 6 matching bases. Germline V lookup: CDR1 SGDLS, CDR2 YYNGEE. V lost 0 bases to trimming and J lost 12 bases, with 10 bases between them. This CDR3 comprises 12 residues. The CDR3: CASSVGGLGQFF. CDR3 nucleotides: TGTGCCAGCAGCGTAGGGGGGCTTGGGCAGTTCTTC.

Concerning this clone itself: The same CDR3 also results from other DNA sequences found in this sample. The V call is TRBV28, the J call TRBJ2-2; no clear D gene. Germline assignment: CDR1 MDHEN and CDR2 SYDVKM. This CDR3 is 13 amino acids long. With 6 bases removed from V and 2 bases from J, the gap between germline ends came to 7 bases. This CDR3 reads CASSARNTGELFF. The CDR3 bases are TGTGCCAGCAGCGCACGAAACACCGGGGAGCTGTTTTTT. Drawing the rest from reference TRBV28 and TRBJ2-2, the complete variable domain is DVKVTQSSRYLVKRTGEKVFLECVQDMDHENMFWYRQDPGLGLRLIYFSYDVKMKEKGDIPEGYSVSREKKERFSLILESASTNQTSMYLCASSARNTGELFFGEGSRLTVL.

The J gene is TRBJ2-5, the V gene TRBV4-1; either TRBD1 or TRBD2 may supply D (5 bases each). The last part of the DNA fits TRBJ2-7 better; the J call may be wrong. This CDR3 has 15 residues. Germline V gives CDR1 MGHRA, CDR2 YSYEKL. CDR3 amino acids: CASSPNWGRGNEQYF. The CDR3 region has the DNA TGCGCCAGCAGCCCGAACTGGGGGAGAGGAAACGAGCAGTACTTC.

This chain connects TRBV9 to TRBJ1-1; 8 bases are a match to TRBD1. Losses at the gene ends were 0 bases for V and 5 bases for J; bases not matched to a gene: 3. The germline V gene has CDR1 SGDLS and CDR2 YYNGEE. The length of the CDR3 is 14 residues. The CDR3 DNA sequence: TGTGCCAGCAGCGTAGCTCGACAGGGGACTGAAGCTTTCTTT. This codes for CASSVARQGTEAFF. Complete variable domain (other parts from reference TRBV9 and TRBJ1-1): DSGVTQTPKHLITATGQRVTLRCSPRSGDLSVYWYQQSLDQGLQFLIQYYNGEERAKGNILERFSAQQFPDLHSELNLSSLELGDSALYFCASSVARQGTEAFFGQGTRLTVV.

V usage is TRBV29-1 and J usage is TRBJ2-6; D is unclear. The CDR3 contains 13 residues. V dropped 5 bases and J dropped 2 bases, with 7 bases sitting between them. Germline V CDR1 and CDR2: SQVTM, ANQGSEA. In DNA form, the CDR3 reads TGCAGCGTTTGGTGGGCTGGGGCCAACGTCCTGACTTTC. This gives the protein CSVWWAGANVLTF.

The chain's CDR3 is CASSLIGGQGYEQYF. Here the CDR3 DNA reads TGTGCCAGCAGTTTAATTGGGGGGCAGGGCTACGAGCAGTACTTC. This chain connects TRBV27 to TRBJ2-7, with D perhaps TRBD1 or TRBD2 (6 bases each). The CDR3 length is 15 residues. CDR1 MNHEY and CDR2 SMNVEV come from the germline V gene (reference sequence). V lost 2 bases and J lost 3, with 14 bases in between.

This chain links TRBV7-9 with TRBJ2-2, with D possibly TRBD2 on 5 matching bases. In germline, CDR1 is SEHNR, CDR2 FQNEAQ (reference sequence). The CDR3 covers 14 residues. With 7 bases removed from V and 4 bases from J, the gap between germline ends came to 13 bases. CDR3 in amino acids: CASTSTGSTGELFF. The CDR3 nucleotides read TGTGCCAGCACCAGCACGGGGTCCACCGGGGAGCTGTTTTTT.

This chain uses TRBV28 with TRBJ2-7; D perhaps matches TRBD1 (6 bases). The CDR3 totals 15 residues. V was trimmed by 6 bases and J by 2 bases, leaving 17 bases between them. Germline CDR1 reads MDHEN; CDR2 reads SYDVKM. CDR3 sequence (DNA): TGTGCCAGCAGCGACTCCCGGGACATCCCCTACGAGCAGTACTTC. Residues: CASSDSRDIPYEQYF.

This sequence joins TRBV14 and TRBJ2-1; 7 bases are shared with TRBD2. This CDR3 is 21 amino acids long. Germline V gene lookup returns CDR1 SGHDN and CDR2 FVKESK. The trim removed 0 bases at V and 1 base at J, leaving 18 bases unmatched. The CDR3 coding sequence is TGTGCCAGCAGCCAAGATCATACGGCGGGAGTGTGGGTTCGGTCCTACAATGAGCAGTTCTTC. Protein product: CASSQDHTAGVWVRSYNEQFF. Looking up the rest from reference TRBV14 and TRBJ2-1 gives the full variable domain: EAGVTQFPSHSVIEKGQTVTLRCDPISGHDNLYWYRRVMGKEIKFLLHFVKESKQDESGMPNNRFLAERTGGTYSTLKVQPAELEDSGVYFCASSQDHTAGVWVRSYNEQFFGPGTRLTVL.

The V and J genes are TRBV7-8 and TRBJ1-1; 8 bases are shared with TRBD1. Germline lookup yields CDR1 SGHVS and CDR2 FQNEAQ. The CDR3 covers 16 residues. V was pared by 1 base and J by 7 bases, with 11 bases of the junction left unmatched. CDR3 sequence reads: CASSLGRVDRGFEAFF. The CDR3 DNA reads as TGTGCCAGCAGCTTAGGCCGCGTTGACAGGGGTTTTGAAGCTTTCTTT. Looking up the rest from reference TRBV7-8 and TRBJ1-1 gives the full variable domain: GAGVSQSPRYKVAKRGQDVALRCDPISGHVSLFWYQQALGQGPEFLTYFQNEAQLDKSGLPSDRFFAERPEGSVSTLKIQRTQQEDSAVYLCASSLGRVDRGFEAFFGQGTRLTVV.